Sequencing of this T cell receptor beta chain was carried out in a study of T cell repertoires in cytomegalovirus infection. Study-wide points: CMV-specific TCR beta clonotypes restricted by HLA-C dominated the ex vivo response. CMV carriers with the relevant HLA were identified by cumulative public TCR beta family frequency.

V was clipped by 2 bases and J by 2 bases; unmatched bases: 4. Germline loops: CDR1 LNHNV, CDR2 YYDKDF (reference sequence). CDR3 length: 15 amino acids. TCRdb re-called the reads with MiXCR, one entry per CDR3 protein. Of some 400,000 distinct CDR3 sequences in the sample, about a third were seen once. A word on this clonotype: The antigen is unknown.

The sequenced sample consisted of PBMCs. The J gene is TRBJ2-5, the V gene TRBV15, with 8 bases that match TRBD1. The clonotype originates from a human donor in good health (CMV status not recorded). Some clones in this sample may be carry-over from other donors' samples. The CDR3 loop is CATSRYNRGQETQYF. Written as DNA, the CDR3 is TGTGCCACCAGCAGATACAACAGGGGGCAAGAGACCCAGTACTTC. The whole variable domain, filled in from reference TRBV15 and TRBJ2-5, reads DAMVIQNPRYQVTQFGKPVTLSCSQTLNHNVMYWYQQKSSQAPKLLFHYYDKDFNNEADTPDNFQSRRPNTSFCFLDIRSPGLGDTAMYLCATSRYNRGQETQYFGPGTRLLVL.